A selection of T cell receptor beta chains follows, all from one sample in a study of type 1 regulatory T cells. No antigen has been identified for these receptors. Each CDR3 protein is one row after TCRdb ran MiXCR on the reads. The sample holds approximately 3,300 distinct CDR3 sequences, roughly 8% seen once. Sequencing used cultured T cells, either the whole culture or a sorted T cell fraction (not recorded which). Receptors were obtained from a human donor in good health. The conserved cysteine and the conserved F or W are not part of the CDR3 here. Fields, in order: V gene, CDR3 protein.

>TRBV7-9
ASSLVEARRTTLYNEQF
>TRBV7-6
ASSPRHRAPQFSLEQF
>TRBV5-4
ASSSPVGGQETQY
>TRBV2
ASSAGLAGVDTQY
>TRBV7-6
ASSSSSHGGTNQETQY
>TRBV20-1
SATGGTYEQY
>TRBV7-9
ASSTGGIGETQY
>TRBV6-2/TRBV6-3
ASSSMGRLYYEQY
>TRBV19
ASGALAGGNEQF
>TRBV20-1
SAKPPLAGGDNEQF
>TRBV18
ASSPQGALTDTQY
>TRBV28
ASSTRGPYEQY
>TRBV7-2
ASSFSSGRGNEQF
>TRBV5-4
ASSSKTSGRTHEQY
>TRBV7-8
ASSGTGGRGPF
>TRBV7-9
ASSPSFGVNEQF
>TRBV12-3/TRBV12-4
ASSQDYTDTQY
>TRBV5-1
ASSQNEVLKNTEAF
>TRBV20-1
SARGGLAGESKNTGELF
>TRBV20-1
SASEDITETQY
>TRBV19
ASSARDRYTDTQY
>TRBV18
ASSPQGLPDTEAF